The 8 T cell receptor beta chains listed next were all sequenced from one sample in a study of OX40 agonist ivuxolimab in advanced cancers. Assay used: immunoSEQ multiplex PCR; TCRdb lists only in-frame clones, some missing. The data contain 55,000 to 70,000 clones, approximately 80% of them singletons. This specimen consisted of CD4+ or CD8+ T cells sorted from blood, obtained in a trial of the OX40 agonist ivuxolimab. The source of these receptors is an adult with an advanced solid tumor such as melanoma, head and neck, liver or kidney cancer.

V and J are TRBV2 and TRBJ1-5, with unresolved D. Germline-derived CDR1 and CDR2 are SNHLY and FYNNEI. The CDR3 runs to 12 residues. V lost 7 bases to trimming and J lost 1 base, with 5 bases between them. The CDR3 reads CASKDSNQPQHF. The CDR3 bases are TGTGCCAGCAAGGACAGCAATCAGCCCCAGCATTTT.

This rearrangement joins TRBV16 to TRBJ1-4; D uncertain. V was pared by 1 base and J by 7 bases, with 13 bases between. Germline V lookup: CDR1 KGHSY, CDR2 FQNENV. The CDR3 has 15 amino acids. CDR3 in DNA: TGTGCCAGCAGCCAATTCGGCGGGGAAGTTGAAAAACTGTTTTTT. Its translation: CASSQFGGEVEKLFF. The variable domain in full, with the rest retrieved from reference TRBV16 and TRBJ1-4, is GEEVAQTPKHLVRGEGQKAKLYCAPIKGHSYVFWYQQVLKNEFKFLISFQNENVFDETGMPKERFSAKCLPNSPCSLEIQATKLEDSAVYFCASSQFGGEVEKLFFGSGTQLSVL.

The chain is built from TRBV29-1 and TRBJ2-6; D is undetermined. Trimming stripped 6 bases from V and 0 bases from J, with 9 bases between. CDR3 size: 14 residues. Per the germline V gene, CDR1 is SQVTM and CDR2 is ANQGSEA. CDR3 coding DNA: TGCAGCGTCCGAGGTGGCTCTGGGGCCAACGTCCTGACTTTC. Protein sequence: CSVRGGSGANVLTF.

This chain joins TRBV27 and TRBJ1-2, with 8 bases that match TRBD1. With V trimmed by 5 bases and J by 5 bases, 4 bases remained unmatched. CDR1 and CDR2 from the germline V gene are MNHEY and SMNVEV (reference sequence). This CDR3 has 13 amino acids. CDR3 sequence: CASSLTGAYGYTF. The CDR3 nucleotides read TGTGCCAGCAGTCTGACAGGGGCGTATGGCTACACCTTC.

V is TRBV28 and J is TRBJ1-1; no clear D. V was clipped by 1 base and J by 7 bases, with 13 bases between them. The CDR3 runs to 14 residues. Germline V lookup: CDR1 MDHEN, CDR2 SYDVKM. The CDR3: CASSLYRRTGEAFF. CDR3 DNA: TGTGCCAGCAGTTTATACAGAAGGACGGGTGAAGCTTTCTTT.

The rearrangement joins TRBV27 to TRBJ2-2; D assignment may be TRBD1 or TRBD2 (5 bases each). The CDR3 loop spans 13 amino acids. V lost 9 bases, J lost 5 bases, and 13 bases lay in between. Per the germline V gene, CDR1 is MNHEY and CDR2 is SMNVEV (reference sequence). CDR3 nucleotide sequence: TGTGCCAGTCTTGGGGACGGGACCGGGGAGCTGTTTTTT. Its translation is CASLGDGTGELFF.

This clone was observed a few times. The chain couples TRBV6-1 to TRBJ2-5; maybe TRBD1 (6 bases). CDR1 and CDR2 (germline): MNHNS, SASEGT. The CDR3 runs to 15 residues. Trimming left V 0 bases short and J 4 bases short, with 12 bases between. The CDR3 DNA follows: TGTGCCAGCAGTGAAGCGACGGCAGGGGTAGAGACCCAGTACTTC. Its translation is CASSEATAGVETQYF.

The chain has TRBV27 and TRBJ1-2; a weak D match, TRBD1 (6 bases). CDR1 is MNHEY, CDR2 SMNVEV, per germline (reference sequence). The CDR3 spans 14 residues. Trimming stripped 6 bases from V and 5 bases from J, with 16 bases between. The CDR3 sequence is CASSSSTGFYGYTF. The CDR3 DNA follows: TGTGCCAGCAGCTCGTCGACAGGATTTTATGGCTACACCTTC.